The present entry profiles one T cell receptor (beta chain) with its context. This entry is derived from a study of shared clonotypes between healthy human individuals. V dropped 5 bases and J dropped 5; count of bases not matched to a gene: 1. Per the germline V gene, CDR1 is LNHDA and CDR2 is SQIVND (reference sequence). The CDR3 totals 13 residues. The assay was carried out at the deep level. Clones were sequenced by immunoSEQ multiplex PCR, and TCRdb holds only the in-frame ones, with some missing. The sample contains about 670,000 clones, 72% of which appear only once. All donors were healthy HIV-negative adults lacking recent acute infections or vaccinations.

The TCR comes from a woman in her twenties or thirties in good health. The sequenced material came from memory CD4+ T cells sorted from blood. Subset given: CD45RA-negative fraction. This sequence joins TRBV19 and TRBJ1-5, with 9 bases aligning to TRBD1. The CDR3 nucleotides read TGTGCCAGTAGTGACAGGGGGGATCAGCCCCAGCATTTT. Its protein is CASSDRGDQPQHF.